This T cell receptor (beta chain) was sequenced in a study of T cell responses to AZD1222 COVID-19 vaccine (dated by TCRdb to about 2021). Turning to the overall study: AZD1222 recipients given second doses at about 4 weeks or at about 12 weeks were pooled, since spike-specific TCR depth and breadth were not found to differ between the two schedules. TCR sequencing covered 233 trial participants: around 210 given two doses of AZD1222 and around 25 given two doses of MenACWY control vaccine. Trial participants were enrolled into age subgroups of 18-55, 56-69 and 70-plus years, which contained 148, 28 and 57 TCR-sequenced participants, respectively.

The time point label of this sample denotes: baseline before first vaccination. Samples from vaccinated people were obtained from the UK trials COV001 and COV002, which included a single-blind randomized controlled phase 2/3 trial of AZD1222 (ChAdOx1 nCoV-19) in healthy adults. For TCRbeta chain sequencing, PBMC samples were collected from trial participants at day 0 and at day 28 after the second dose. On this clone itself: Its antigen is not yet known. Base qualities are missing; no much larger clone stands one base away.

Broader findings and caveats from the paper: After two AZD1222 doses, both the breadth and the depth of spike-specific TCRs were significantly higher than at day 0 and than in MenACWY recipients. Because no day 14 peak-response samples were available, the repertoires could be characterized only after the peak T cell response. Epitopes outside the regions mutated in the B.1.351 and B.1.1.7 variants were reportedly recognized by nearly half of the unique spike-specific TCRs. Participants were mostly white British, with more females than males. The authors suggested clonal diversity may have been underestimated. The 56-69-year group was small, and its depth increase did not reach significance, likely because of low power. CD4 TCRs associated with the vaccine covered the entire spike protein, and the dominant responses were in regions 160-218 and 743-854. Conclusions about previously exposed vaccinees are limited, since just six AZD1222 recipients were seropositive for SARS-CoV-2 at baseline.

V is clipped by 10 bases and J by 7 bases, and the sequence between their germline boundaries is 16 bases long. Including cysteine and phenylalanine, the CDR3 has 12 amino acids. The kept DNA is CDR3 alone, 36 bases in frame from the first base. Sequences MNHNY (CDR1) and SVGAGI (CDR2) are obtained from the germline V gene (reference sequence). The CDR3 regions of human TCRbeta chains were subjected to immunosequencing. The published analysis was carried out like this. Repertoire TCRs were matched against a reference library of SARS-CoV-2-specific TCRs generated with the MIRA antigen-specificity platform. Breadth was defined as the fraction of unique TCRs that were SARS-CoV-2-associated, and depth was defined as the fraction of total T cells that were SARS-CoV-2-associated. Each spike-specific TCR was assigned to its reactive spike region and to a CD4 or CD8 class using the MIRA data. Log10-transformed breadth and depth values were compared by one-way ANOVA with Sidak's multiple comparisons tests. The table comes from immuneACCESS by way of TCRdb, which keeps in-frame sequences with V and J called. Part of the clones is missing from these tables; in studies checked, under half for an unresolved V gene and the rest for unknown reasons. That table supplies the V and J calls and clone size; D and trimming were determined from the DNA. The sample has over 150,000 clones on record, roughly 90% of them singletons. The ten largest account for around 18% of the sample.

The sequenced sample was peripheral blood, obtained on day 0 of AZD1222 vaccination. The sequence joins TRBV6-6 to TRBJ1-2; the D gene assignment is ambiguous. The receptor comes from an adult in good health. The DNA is TGTGCCACCGCCCTCCTCTATGTTGGCTACACCTTC. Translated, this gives CATALLYVGYTF.